The subject of this entry is one T cell receptor (beta chain). As yet, its antigen is unknown. The CDR3 has 15 residues. CDR1 SGHAT and CDR2 FQNNGV come from the germline V gene. V gave up 5 bases and J gave up 4 bases; unmatched junction bases: 9. The source of the sample is a study of identical twins. Study findings and constraints: Insertion counts were lower in abundant cord blood beta clonotypes, a trend that memory repertoires did not show.

TCRdb fed the 5' RACE reads into MiXCR, producing one record per CDR3 protein. This sample has approximately 280,000 distinct CDR3 sequences, with around 8.8% found just once. These records were also assigned to another study, of yellow fever vaccine responses in identical twins. That study adds: The T cell response to vaccination in identical twins was reportedly partly convergent and partly personalized.

This sequence originates from a woman under 30 in good health. The sample comprised memory (CD45RO+) T cells sorted from blood. The gene calls are TRBV11-2 and TRBJ2-5; 8 nucleotides align to TRBD1. CDR3 sequence (DNA): TGTGCCAGCAGCCGACAGGGGACGGGTGCAGAGACCCAGTACTTC. Translation: CASSRQGTGAETQYF.